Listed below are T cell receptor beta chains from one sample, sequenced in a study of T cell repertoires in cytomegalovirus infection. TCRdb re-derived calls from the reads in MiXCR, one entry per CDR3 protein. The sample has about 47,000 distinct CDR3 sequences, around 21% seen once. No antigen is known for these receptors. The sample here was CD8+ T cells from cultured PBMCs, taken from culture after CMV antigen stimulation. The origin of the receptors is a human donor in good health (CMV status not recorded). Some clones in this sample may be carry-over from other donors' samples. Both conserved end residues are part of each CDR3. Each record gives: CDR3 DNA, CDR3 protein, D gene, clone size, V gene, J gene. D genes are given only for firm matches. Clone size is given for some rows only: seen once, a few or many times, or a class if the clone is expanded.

cdr3_nt: TGTGCCAGCAGTGAAGCATGGGAGTACCAAGAGACCCAGTACTTC
cdr3_aa: CASSEAWEYQETQYF
d_call: .
clone_size: few
v_call: TRBV6-1
j_call: TRBJ2-5

cdr3_nt: TGTGCCAGCAGTTTTGCCGGGACGGAGTACGAGCAGTACTTC
cdr3_aa: CASSFAGTEYEQYF
d_call: .
clone_size: many
v_call: TRBV12-3/TRBV12-4
j_call: TRBJ2-7

cdr3_nt: TGTGCCAGCAGCCTCTCGAGCTCCTACGAGCAGTACTTC
cdr3_aa: CASSLSSSYEQYF
d_call: .
clone_size: .
v_call: TRBV7-2
j_call: TRBJ2-7

cdr3_nt: TGTGCCAGCTCACCCCCGGGACAGGGCTCCTACGAGCAGTACTTC
cdr3_aa: CASSPPGQGSYEQYF
d_call: TRBD1
clone_size: .
v_call: TRBV18
j_call: TRBJ2-7

cdr3_nt: TGTGCCAGCAGCGGTGGGGGGTCACATTACACCGGGGAGCTGTTTTTT
cdr3_aa: CASSGGGSHYTGELFF
d_call: .
clone_size: few
v_call: TRBV9
j_call: TRBJ2-2

cdr3_nt: TGTGCCAGCAGCAACTCTAGCGGGAGGGCTAGAGCCTACGAGCAGTACTTC
cdr3_aa: CASSNSSGRARAYEQYF
d_call: TRBD2
clone_size: many
v_call: TRBV7-9
j_call: TRBJ2-7

cdr3_nt: TGTGCCACCAGAGTAGGCTTGGGGGATGACTACACCTTC
cdr3_aa: CATRVGLGDDYTF
d_call: .
clone_size: many
v_call: TRBV15
j_call: TRBJ1-2

cdr3_nt: TGTGCCAGCAGCTTAGCGGCCCAAGACTATGGCTACACCTTC
cdr3_aa: CASSLAAQDYGYTF
d_call: .
clone_size: .
v_call: TRBV7-9
j_call: TRBJ1-2

cdr3_nt: TGCGCCAGCAGCCAAGGCCTCCCTAACTATGGCTACACCTTC
cdr3_aa: CASSQGLPNYGYTF
d_call: .
clone_size: many
v_call: TRBV4-1
j_call: TRBJ1-2

cdr3_nt: TGTGCCAGCAGCCCCTGGGCAGAACAGCCCCAGCATTTT
cdr3_aa: CASSPWAEQPQHF
d_call: .
clone_size: many
v_call: TRBV7-2
j_call: TRBJ1-5

cdr3_nt: TGCAGTGCTATTTTTCGTGCTGGTAGGAATGAGCAGTTCTTC
cdr3_aa: CSAIFRAGRNEQFF
d_call: .
clone_size: many
v_call: TRBV20-1
j_call: TRBJ2-1

cdr3_nt: TGTGCCAGCAGTTATCCAGGGGGCGTTCAGCACCAGCATTTT
cdr3_aa: CASSYPGGVQHQHF
d_call: TRBD1
clone_size: .
v_call: TRBV6-6
j_call: TRBJ1-5

cdr3_nt: TGTGCCAGCAGCCCCGGAACAGGGGGCTATACCGGGGAGCTGTTTTTT
cdr3_aa: CASSPGTGGYTGELFF
d_call: TRBD1
clone_size: many
v_call: TRBV7-6
j_call: TRBJ2-2

cdr3_nt: TGTGCCAGCAACCTGGGTGGTGCGAACGGGGCCAACGTCCTGACTTTC
cdr3_aa: CASNLGGANGANVLTF
d_call: .
clone_size: .
v_call: TRBV5-4
j_call: TRBJ2-6

cdr3_nt: TGCAGCGTTGAAGGACAGGGCGGATACACTGAAGCTTTCTTT
cdr3_aa: CSVEGQGGYTEAFF
d_call: TRBD1
clone_size: .
v_call: TRBV29-1
j_call: TRBJ1-1

cdr3_nt: TGTGCCAGCATCCCCCACTCGGCAGCCCCTAACTATGGCTACACCTTC
cdr3_aa: CASIPHSAAPNYGYTF
d_call: .
clone_size: .
v_call: TRBV28
j_call: TRBJ1-2

cdr3_nt: TGTGCCAGCAGTGACCCCGGGAACGAGCAGTACTTC
cdr3_aa: CASSDPGNEQYF
d_call: .
clone_size: .
v_call: TRBV6-1
j_call: TRBJ2-7

cdr3_nt: TGTGCCAGCAGCGATGCAGGGGACTATGGCTACACCTTC
cdr3_aa: CASSDAGDYGYTF
d_call: .
clone_size: few
v_call: TRBV9
j_call: TRBJ1-2

cdr3_nt: TGTGCCAGCAGTGTATCTAGCGGGGCCCTCTCTGGGGCCAACGTCCTGACTTTC
cdr3_aa: CASSVSSGALSGANVLTF
d_call: TRBD2
clone_size: .
v_call: TRBV27
j_call: TRBJ2-6

cdr3_nt: TGTGCCAGCAGTGAAGAGGTGACAGGGGCCTTTAGCTCCTACGAGCAGTACTTC
cdr3_aa: CASSEEVTGAFSSYEQYF
d_call: TRBD1
clone_size: .
v_call: TRBV2
j_call: TRBJ2-7

cdr3_nt: TGTGCCAGCAGCCTGACCGGGACAGGGGAGTCTGGATCCTACAATGAGCAGTTCTTC
cdr3_aa: CASSLTGTGESGSYNEQFF
d_call: TRBD1
clone_size: few
v_call: TRBV5-4
j_call: TRBJ2-1

cdr3_nt: TGCGCCAGCAGCCAAGATTCTCAACTAGCTGTGTATACAGATACGCAGTATTTT
cdr3_aa: CASSQDSQLAVYTDTQYF
d_call: .
clone_size: few
v_call: TRBV4-3
j_call: TRBJ2-3

cdr3_nt: TGTGCCAGCAGCCAAGAAAGGACAGGGGTTGTTTGGACTGAAGCTTTCTTT
cdr3_aa: CASSQERTGVVWTEAFF
d_call: TRBD1
clone_size: few
v_call: TRBV3-1
j_call: TRBJ1-1

cdr3_nt: TGTGCCAGCAGCTCCCGGGAGCGGGAATACGAGCAGTACTTC
cdr3_aa: CASSSREREYEQYF
d_call: TRBD2
clone_size: few
v_call: TRBV13
j_call: TRBJ2-7

cdr3_nt: TGTGCCAGCAGTGGACAGGGGGATAACACTGAAGCTTTCTTT
cdr3_aa: CASSGQGDNTEAFF
d_call: TRBD1
clone_size: many
v_call: TRBV6-1
j_call: TRBJ1-1

cdr3_nt: TGTGCCAGCAGTTACGAGTATACGGGGCGTATCCCAAACAATGAGCAGTTCTTC
cdr3_aa: CASSYEYTGRIPNNEQFF
d_call: .
clone_size: many
v_call: TRBV6-2/TRBV6-3
j_call: TRBJ2-1

cdr3_nt: TGTGCCAGCAGTTTTGTGGGAGGCAACAATGAGCAGTTCTTC
cdr3_aa: CASSFVGGNNEQFF
d_call: .
clone_size: few
v_call: TRBV12-3/TRBV12-4
j_call: TRBJ2-1

cdr3_nt: TGCGCCAGCAGCCCAGGGGAGGGTGACTATGGCTACACCTTC
cdr3_aa: CASSPGEGDYGYTF
d_call: .
clone_size: few
v_call: TRBV4-3
j_call: TRBJ1-2

cdr3_nt: TGTGCCATCAGCGGCCTAGAGACTAGAAGCAGGGACACAGATACGCAGTATTTT
cdr3_aa: CAISGLETRSRDTDTQYF
d_call: .
clone_size: few
v_call: TRBV10-3
j_call: TRBJ2-3

cdr3_nt: TGTGCCAGCAGCTCGCATCAGGGGGGGCCTAAAGAAAAACTGTTTTTT
cdr3_aa: CASSSHQGGPKEKLFF
d_call: TRBD1
clone_size: many
v_call: TRBV7-8
j_call: TRBJ1-4

cdr3_nt: TGTGCCAGCAGCGGACTAGCGGGGGGTCACCAAGAGACCCAGTACTTC
cdr3_aa: CASSGLAGGHQETQYF
d_call: TRBD2
clone_size: few
v_call: TRBV9
j_call: TRBJ2-5

cdr3_nt: TGTGCCACACACGAAGACAGGGGGCTCGGTCAGCCCCAGCATTTT
cdr3_aa: CATHEDRGLGQPQHF
d_call: TRBD1
clone_size: .
v_call: TRBV19
j_call: TRBJ1-5

cdr3_nt: TGTGCCAGTAGTTCCGGAGAAAGCAATCAGCCCCAGCATTTT
cdr3_aa: CASSSGESNQPQHF
d_call: .
clone_size: .
v_call: TRBV19
j_call: TRBJ1-5

cdr3_nt: TGTGCCAGCAGCGTAGATGGGGGACTAGACGACCAAGAGACCCAGTACTTC
cdr3_aa: CASSVDGGLDDQETQYF
d_call: TRBD2
clone_size: .
v_call: TRBV9
j_call: TRBJ2-5

cdr3_nt: TGTGCCAGCCCAGTCTCTGGGCAGGGGATCGAGACCCAGTACTTC
cdr3_aa: CASPVSGQGIETQYF
d_call: .
clone_size: .
v_call: TRBV2
j_call: TRBJ2-5

cdr3_nt: TGTGCCAGCAGTTCGACAGGGTTCTACGAGCAGTACTTC
cdr3_aa: CASSSTGFYEQYF
d_call: TRBD1
clone_size: .
v_call: TRBV6-5
j_call: TRBJ2-7

cdr3_nt: TGTGCCAGCAGCGACCCCACCAGCACCGGGGAGCTGTTTTTT
cdr3_aa: CASSDPTSTGELFF
d_call: .
clone_size: .
v_call: TRBV28
j_call: TRBJ2-2

cdr3_nt: TGTGCCAGCAGCGTAGCTCTACGCACAGATACGCAGTATTTT
cdr3_aa: CASSVALRTDTQYF
d_call: .
clone_size: many
v_call: TRBV9
j_call: TRBJ2-3

cdr3_nt: TGTGCCAGCAGGGGGGGGGACAGGGGAAGGATTGGCTACACCTTC
cdr3_aa: CASRGGDRGRIGYTF
d_call: TRBD1
clone_size: few
v_call: TRBV27
j_call: TRBJ1-2

cdr3_nt: TGTGCCAGCAGTCCTCCGGGGAGCGTGAACACTGAAGCTTTCTTT
cdr3_aa: CASSPPGSVNTEAFF
d_call: .
clone_size: .
v_call: TRBV27
j_call: TRBJ1-1

cdr3_nt: TGTGCCAGCAGCCGATCGACAGGGAAGGGGGATACGCAGTATTTT
cdr3_aa: CASSRSTGKGDTQYF
d_call: TRBD1
clone_size: .
v_call: TRBV11-2
j_call: TRBJ2-3

cdr3_nt: TGTGCCAGCAGCCTTCCGAGCTCCTACAATGAGCAGTTCTTC
cdr3_aa: CASSLPSSYNEQFF
d_call: .
clone_size: few
v_call: TRBV11-2
j_call: TRBJ2-1

cdr3_nt: TGTGCCAGCAGGCCCCGGGACTTCGCCGCCGACACCGGGGAGCTGTTTTTT
cdr3_aa: CASRPRDFAADTGELFF
d_call: .
clone_size: many
v_call: TRBV6-1
j_call: TRBJ2-2

cdr3_nt: TGTGCCAGCAGCAATAGGGACAGCTATAATTCACCCCTCCACTTT
cdr3_aa: CASSNRDSYNSPLHF
d_call: TRBD1
clone_size: many
v_call: TRBV7-2
j_call: TRBJ1-6

cdr3_nt: TGTGCCAGCAGCGTGGGAGGGTACACTGAAGCTTTCTTT
cdr3_aa: CASSVGGYTEAFF
d_call: .
clone_size: many
v_call: TRBV9
j_call: TRBJ1-1

cdr3_nt: TGTGCCAGCAGTTTATCGATCAAAAGGGATACGCAGTATTTT
cdr3_aa: CASSLSIKRDTQYF
d_call: .
clone_size: many
v_call: TRBV27
j_call: TRBJ2-3

cdr3_nt: TGCGCCAGCAGCTTGCGACTAGCGGAAGTCAATGAGCAGTTCTTC
cdr3_aa: CASSLRLAEVNEQFF
d_call: TRBD2
clone_size: .
v_call: TRBV5-1
j_call: TRBJ2-1

cdr3_nt: TGTGCCTGGAGTGTATCCGACAGGACGGCGACTGAAGCTTTCTTT
cdr3_aa: CAWSVSDRTATEAFF
d_call: .
clone_size: .
v_call: TRBV30
j_call: TRBJ1-1

cdr3_nt: TGTGCCAGCAGCTACAGGACTAGCGGGAGGCTGTATTTT
cdr3_aa: CASSYRTSGRLYF
d_call: TRBD2
clone_size: .
v_call: TRBV7-9
j_call: TRBJ2-3

cdr3_nt: TGCAGTGCCCTCAGCGGGAGCTCCTACGAGCAGTACTTC
cdr3_aa: CSALSGSSYEQYF
d_call: TRBD2
clone_size: .
v_call: TRBV20-1
j_call: TRBJ2-7

cdr3_nt: TGTGCCAGCGCACGGACAGACCCCTCTGGGGCCAACGTCCTGACTTTC
cdr3_aa: CASARTDPSGANVLTF
d_call: .
clone_size: .
v_call: TRBV2
j_call: TRBJ2-6

cdr3_nt: TGTGCCAGCTCACCACCGACACTGGCCGATACTGAAGCTTTCTTT
cdr3_aa: CASSPPTLADTEAFF
d_call: .
clone_size: .
v_call: TRBV18
j_call: TRBJ1-1

cdr3_nt: TGCGCCAGCAGCCCACAGGGGAATCCGTACGAGCAGTACTTC
cdr3_aa: CASSPQGNPYEQYF
d_call: TRBD1
clone_size: few
v_call: TRBV4-3
j_call: TRBJ2-7

cdr3_nt: TGTGCCAGCAAAAACAGCGGGACGGAGACCCAGTACTTC
cdr3_aa: CASKNSGTETQYF
d_call: TRBD2
clone_size: .
v_call: TRBV12-3/TRBV12-4
j_call: TRBJ2-5

cdr3_nt: TGCAGTGCTAGGGGCCGGGACGTAAGCACAGATACGCAGTATTTT
cdr3_aa: CSARGRDVSTDTQYF
d_call: .
clone_size: many
v_call: TRBV20-1
j_call: TRBJ2-3

cdr3_nt: TGCGCCAGCAGCCCCCAGGACAGGACGAATGAAAAACTGTTTTTT
cdr3_aa: CASSPQDRTNEKLFF
d_call: TRBD1
clone_size: many
v_call: TRBV4-3
j_call: TRBJ1-4